The present T cell receptor (beta chain) was sequenced within a study of T cells in Graves' hyperthyroidism and ophthalmopathy. Study-level results: Most expanded thyroid clonotypes above 0.001 also appeared in blood.

This CDR3 has 16 residues. Trimming cost V 6 bases and J 1 base; bases outside gene matches: 7. CDR1 KGHDR and CDR2 SFDVKD come from the germline V gene. This clonotype was detected ten times or more. The target antigen is unknown. Regions amplified from RNA transcripts were the TCR beta CDR3 regions. When the TCR CDR3 underwent first-round RT-PCR, the HTBI primer set was used. TCRdb redid the calling of the multiplex PCR reads with MiXCR, one entry per CDR3 protein. The profile shows approximately 620,000 distinct CDR3 sequences, about 14% of them singletons. The specimen sequenced was blood. The chain recombines TRBV24-1 with TRBJ1-1; 10 bases are shared with TRBD1. The receptor comes from a woman under 40 with Graves' hyperthyroidism that later progressed to Graves' ophthalmopathy. The CDR3 here is CATSRQGALKNTEAFF. CDR3 coding DNA: TGTGCCACCAGTAGACAGGGGGCCTTGAAGAACACTGAAGCTTTCTTT.